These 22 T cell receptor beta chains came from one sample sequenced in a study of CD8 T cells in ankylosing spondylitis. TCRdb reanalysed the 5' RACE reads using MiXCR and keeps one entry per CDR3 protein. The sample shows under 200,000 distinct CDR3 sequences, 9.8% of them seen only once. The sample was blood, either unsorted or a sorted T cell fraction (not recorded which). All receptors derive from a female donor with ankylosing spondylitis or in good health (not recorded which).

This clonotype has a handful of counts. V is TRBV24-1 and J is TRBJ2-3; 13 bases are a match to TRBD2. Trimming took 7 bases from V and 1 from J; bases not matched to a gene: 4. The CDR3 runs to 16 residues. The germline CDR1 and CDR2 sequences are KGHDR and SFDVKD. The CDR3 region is CATSGLAGAGTDTQYF. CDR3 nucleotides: TGTGCCACCAGCGGACTAGCGGGGGCTGGCACAGATACGCAGTATTTT.

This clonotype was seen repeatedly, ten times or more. The CDR3 nucleotides are TGTGCCAGCAGTTCACTAGCCCAATACAATGAGCAGTTCTTC. Translation: CASSSLAQYNEQFF. The gene calls are TRBV12-3 or TRBV12-4 and TRBJ2-1; tentative D call: TRBD2 (6 bases). The CDR3 sequence is 14 residues long. The ends were cut back, 4 bases at V and 4 bases at J, with 11 bases in the middle.

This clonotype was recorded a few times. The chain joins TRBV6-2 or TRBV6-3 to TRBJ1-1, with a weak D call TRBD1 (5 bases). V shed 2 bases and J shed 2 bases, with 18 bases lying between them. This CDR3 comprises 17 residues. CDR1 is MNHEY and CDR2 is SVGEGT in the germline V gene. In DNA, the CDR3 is TGTGCCAGCAGTTACCCCGAGGGGAGGAGCCTTAACACTGAAGCTTTCTTT. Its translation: CASSYPEGRSLNTEAFF.

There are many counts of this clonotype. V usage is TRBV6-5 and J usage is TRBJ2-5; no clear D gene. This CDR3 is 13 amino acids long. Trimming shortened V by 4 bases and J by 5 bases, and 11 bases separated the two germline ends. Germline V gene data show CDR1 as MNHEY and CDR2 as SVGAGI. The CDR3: CASSLRHDETQYF. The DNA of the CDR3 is TGTGCCAGCAGTTTGCGACACGACGAGACCCAGTACTTC.

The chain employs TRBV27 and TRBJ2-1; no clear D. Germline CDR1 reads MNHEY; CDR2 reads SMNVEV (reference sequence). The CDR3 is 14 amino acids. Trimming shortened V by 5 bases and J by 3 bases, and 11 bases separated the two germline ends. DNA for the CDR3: TGTGCCAGCAGTCCCTCGTCCGTCTACAATGAGCAGTTCTTC. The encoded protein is CASSPSSVYNEQFF.

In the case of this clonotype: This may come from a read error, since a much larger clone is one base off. The chain's CDR3 is CASKFGTSGSNQQFF. The CDR3 DNA follows: TGTGCCAGCAAATTTGGGACTAGCGGGAGTAATCAGCAGTTCTTC. The chain links TRBV12-3 or TRBV12-4 to TRBJ2-1; 14 bases are shared with TRBD2. The CDR3 has 15 amino acids. After removal of 7 bases from V and 11 bases from J, the junction contained 10 bases not matched to a gene.

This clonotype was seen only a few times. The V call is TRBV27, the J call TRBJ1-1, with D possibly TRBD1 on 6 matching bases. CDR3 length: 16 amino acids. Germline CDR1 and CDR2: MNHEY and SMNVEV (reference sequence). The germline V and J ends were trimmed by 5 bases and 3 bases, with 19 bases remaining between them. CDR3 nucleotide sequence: TGTGCCAGCAGTCGTCGACAGGTAGGGGTTGACACTGAAGCTTTCTTT. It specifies CASSRRQVGVDTEAFF.

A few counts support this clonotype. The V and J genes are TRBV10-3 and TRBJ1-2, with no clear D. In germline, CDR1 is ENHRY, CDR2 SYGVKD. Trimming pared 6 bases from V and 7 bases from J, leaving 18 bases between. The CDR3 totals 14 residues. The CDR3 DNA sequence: TGTGCCATCAGCTCAAGGAACACAGATCGTGGCTACACCTTC. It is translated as CAISSRNTDRGYTF.

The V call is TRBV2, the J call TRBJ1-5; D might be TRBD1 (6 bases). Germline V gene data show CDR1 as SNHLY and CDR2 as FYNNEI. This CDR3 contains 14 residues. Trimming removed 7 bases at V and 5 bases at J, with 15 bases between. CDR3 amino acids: CASTGTKGDQPQHF. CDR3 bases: TGTGCCAGCACGGGGACAAAAGGGGATCAGCCCCAGCATTTT.

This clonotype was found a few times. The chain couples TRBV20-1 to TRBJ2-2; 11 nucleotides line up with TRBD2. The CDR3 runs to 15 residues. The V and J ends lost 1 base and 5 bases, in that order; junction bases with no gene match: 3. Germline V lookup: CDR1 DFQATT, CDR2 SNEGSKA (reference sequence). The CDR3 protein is CSARVGLADTGELFF. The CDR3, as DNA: TGCAGTGCTAGAGTGGGACTAGCGGATACCGGGGAGCTGTTTTTT.

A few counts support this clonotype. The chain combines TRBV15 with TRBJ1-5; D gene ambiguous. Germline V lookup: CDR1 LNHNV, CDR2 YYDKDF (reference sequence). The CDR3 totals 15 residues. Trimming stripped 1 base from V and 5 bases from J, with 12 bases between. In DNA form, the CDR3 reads TGTGCCACCAGCAGAGTCGCCGCGGCGGATCAGCCCCAGCATTTT. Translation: CATSRVAAADQPQHF.

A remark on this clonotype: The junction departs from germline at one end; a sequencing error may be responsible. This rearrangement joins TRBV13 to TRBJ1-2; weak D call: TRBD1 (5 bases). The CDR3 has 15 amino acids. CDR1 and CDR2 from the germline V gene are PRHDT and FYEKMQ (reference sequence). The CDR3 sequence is CASCLQSTALEGYTF. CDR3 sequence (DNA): TGTGCCAGCTGCTTACAGTCGACAGCCCTAGAGGGCTACACCTTC.

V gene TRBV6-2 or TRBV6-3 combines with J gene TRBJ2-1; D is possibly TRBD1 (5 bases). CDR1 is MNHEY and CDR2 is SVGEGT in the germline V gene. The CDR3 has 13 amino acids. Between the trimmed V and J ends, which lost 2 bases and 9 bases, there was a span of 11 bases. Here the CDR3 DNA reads TGTGCCAGCAGTTACGCGGTGGGGCGTGAGCAGTTCTTC. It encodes CASSYAVGREQFF.

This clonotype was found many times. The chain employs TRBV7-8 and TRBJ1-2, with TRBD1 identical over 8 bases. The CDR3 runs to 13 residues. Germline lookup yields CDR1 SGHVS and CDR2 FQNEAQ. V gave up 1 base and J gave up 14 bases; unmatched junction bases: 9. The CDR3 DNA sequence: TGTGCCAGCAGCTTAGAACGGGGACAGGTCGGAACCTTC. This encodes CASSLERGQVGTF.

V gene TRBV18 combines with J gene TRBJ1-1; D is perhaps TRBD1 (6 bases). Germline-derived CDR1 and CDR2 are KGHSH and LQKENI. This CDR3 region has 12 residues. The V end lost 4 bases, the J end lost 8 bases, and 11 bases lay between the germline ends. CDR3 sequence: CASSLTGREAFF. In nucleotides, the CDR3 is TGTGCCAGCTCACTTACAGGGCGGGAAGCTTTCTTT.

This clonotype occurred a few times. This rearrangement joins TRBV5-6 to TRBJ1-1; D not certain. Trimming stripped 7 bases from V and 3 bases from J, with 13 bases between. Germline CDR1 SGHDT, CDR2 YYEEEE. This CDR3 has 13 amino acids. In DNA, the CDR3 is TGTGCCAGCCGTTCTAAGGAAGACACTGAAGCTTTCTTT. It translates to CASRSKEDTEAFF.

The CDR3 coding sequence is TGTGCCAGCAGCGTAACAGGGGTCCACACAGATACGCAGTATTTT. Its protein product is CASSVTGVHTDTQYF. V gene TRBV5-5 combines with J gene TRBJ2-3; 7 bases agree with TRBD1. CDR1 and CDR2 from the germline V gene are SGHKS and YYEKEE (reference sequence). J lost 2 bases, V lost 4 bases, and 7 bases had no gene match. The CDR3 has 15 residues.

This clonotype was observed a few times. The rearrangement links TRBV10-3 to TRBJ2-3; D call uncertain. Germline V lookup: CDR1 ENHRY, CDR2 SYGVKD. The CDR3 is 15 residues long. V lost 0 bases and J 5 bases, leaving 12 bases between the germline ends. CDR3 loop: CAISESASIGDTQYF. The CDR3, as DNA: TGTGCCATCAGTGAGTCGGCCTCTATAGGAGATACGCAGTATTTT.

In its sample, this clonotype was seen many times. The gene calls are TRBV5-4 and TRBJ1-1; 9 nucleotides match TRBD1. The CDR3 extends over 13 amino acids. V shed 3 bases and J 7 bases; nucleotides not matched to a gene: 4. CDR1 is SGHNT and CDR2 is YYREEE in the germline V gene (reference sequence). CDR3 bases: TGTGCCAGCAGCTCTACAGGGGGCTATGAAGCTTTCTTT. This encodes CASSSTGGYEAFF.

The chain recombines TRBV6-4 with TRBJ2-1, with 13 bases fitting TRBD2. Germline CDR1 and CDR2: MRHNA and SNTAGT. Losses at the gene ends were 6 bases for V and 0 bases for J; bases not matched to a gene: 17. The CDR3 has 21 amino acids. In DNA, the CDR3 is TGTGCCAGCAGCCATTTCCCGGGACTAGCGGGACCAGGGGGCTCCTACAATGAGCAGTTCTTC. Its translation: CASSHFPGLAGPGGSYNEQFF.

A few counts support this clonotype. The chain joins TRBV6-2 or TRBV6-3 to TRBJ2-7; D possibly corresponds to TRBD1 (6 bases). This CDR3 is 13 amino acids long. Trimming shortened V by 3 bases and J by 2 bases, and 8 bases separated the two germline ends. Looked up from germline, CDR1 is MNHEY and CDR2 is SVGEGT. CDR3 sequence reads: CASSYDRTYEQYF. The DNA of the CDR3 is TGTGCCAGCAGTTATGACAGGACCTACGAGCAGTACTTC.

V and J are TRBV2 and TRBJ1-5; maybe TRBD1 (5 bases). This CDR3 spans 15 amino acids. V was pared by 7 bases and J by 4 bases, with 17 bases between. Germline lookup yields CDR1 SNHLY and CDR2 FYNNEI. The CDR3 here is CASKPIDSQNQPQHF. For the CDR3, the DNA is TGTGCCAGCAAGCCTATCGACAGCCAAAATCAGCCCCAGCATTTT. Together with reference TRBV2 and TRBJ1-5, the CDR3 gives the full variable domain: EPEVTQTPSHQVTQMGQEVILRCVPISNHLYFYWYRQILGQKVEFLVSFYNNEISEKSEIFDDQFSVERPDGSNFTLKIRSTKLEDSAMYFCASKPIDSQNQPQHFGDGTRLSIL.